The sequence of this TCR beta chain was determined in a study of blood T cell repertoires in COVID-19. As for the study in general: Samples representing acute and convalescent COVID-19 were sourced from the United States, Italy and Spain. Nucleic acid was either cDNA or gDNA, and it came from T cells, B-cell-depleted T cells, or PBMCs.

This CDR3 is built from 13 residues. From germline, CDR1 is MNHEY and CDR2 SMNVEV (reference sequence). With 2 bases removed from V and 6 bases from J, the gap between germline ends came to 9 bases. Per the authors' pipeline: Estimated nucleated cell counts came from reference gene primer amplification. TCRdb's copy holds only in-frame clones and misses some; the assay was immunoSEQ multiplex PCR. V and J calls and clone size are those listed in that table; D and trimming were worked out from the DNA. Of 250,000 to 350,000 clones in the sample, around nine tenths were seen once. The chain has TRBV27 and TRBJ2-3; D is unclear. The origin of this receptor is a woman aged 40 to 55 who had recovered from COVID-19. Source material: peripheral blood. CDR3 loop: CASSLKPSDTQYF. CDR3 DNA sequence: TGTGCCAGCAGTTTAAAGCCCTCCGATACGCAGTATTTT.